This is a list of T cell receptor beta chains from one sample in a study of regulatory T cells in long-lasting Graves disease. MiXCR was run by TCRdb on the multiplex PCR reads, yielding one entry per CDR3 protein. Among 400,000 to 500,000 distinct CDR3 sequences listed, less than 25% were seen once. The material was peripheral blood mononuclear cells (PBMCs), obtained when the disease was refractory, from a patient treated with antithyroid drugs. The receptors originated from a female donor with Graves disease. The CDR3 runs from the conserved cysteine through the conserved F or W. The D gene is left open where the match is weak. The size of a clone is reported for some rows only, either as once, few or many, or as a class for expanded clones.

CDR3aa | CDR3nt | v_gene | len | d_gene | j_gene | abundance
CSVQGNGYGYTF | TGCAGCGTTCAAGGTAATGGCTATGGCTACACCTTC | TRBV29-1 | 12 | - | TRBJ1-2 | many
CASYPGKSSYEQYF | TGTGCCAGCTACCCAGGAAAAAGCTCCTACGAGCAGTACTTC | TRBV28 | 14 | - | TRBJ2-7 | many
CASSPTAGGFVGKTQYF | TGTGCCAGCAGTCCAACCGCGGGGGGTTTTGTGGGAAAGACCCAGTACTTC | TRBV27 | 17 | TRBD2 | TRBJ2-5 | -
CASPGGGQNTEAFF | TGTGCCAGCCCCGGGGGCGGACAGAACACTGAAGCTTTCTTT | TRBV6-1 | 14 | - | TRBJ1-1 | -
CASSLEGLAGVHEQYF | TGTGCCAGCAGCTTAGAGGGGCTAGCGGGAGTCCACGAGCAGTACTTC | TRBV7-2 | 16 | TRBD2 | TRBJ2-7 | -
CASSLSYRSGNTIYF | TGTGCCAGCAGTTTATCGTATCGCTCTGGAAACACCATATATTTT | TRBV28 | 15 | - | TRBJ1-3 | -
CASLSPTGPYEQYF | TGTGCCAGCCTCTCACCCACAGGACCCTACGAGCAGTACTTC | TRBV11-2 | 14 | - | TRBJ2-7 | many
CSARQHRDTDEKLFF | TGCAGTGCTAGACAACACCGGGACACGGATGAAAAACTGTTTTTT | TRBV20-1 | 15 | - | TRBJ1-4 | few
CAWSPGGGNEKLFF | TGTGCCTGGTCCCCCGGTGGAGGGAATGAAAAACTGTTTTTT | TRBV30 | 14 | - | TRBJ1-4 | many
CASSLSGLDQETQYF | TGTGCCAGCAGTTTATCCGGACTTGACCAAGAGACCCAGTACTTC | TRBV28 | 15 | - | TRBJ2-5 | many
CASSQGTERQYF | TGCGCCAGCAGCCAAGGGACAGAGAGGCAGTACTTC | TRBV4-1 | 12 | - | TRBJ2-7 | -
CAGSVGGGYEQYF | TGTGCGGGCAGCGTCGGGGGGGGCTACGAGCAGTACTTC | TRBV6-1 | 13 | TRBD2 | TRBJ2-7 | few
CASSRIEGPRDEQFF | TGTGCCAGCAGTAGGATTGAGGGCCCTCGTGATGAGCAGTTCTTC | TRBV28 | 15 | - | TRBJ2-1 | -
CASSLAGPRREQYF | TGCGCCAGCAGCTTAGCGGGACCGCGTCGCGAGCAGTACTTC | TRBV5-1 | 14 | TRBD2 | TRBJ2-7 | many
CASSFGLTDTQYF | TGTGCCAGCAGTTTCGGCCTCACAGATACGCAGTATTTT | TRBV28 | 13 | - | TRBJ2-3 | -
CASSPHYQRGPGNTIYF | TGTGCCAGCAGCCCCCATTACCAACGGGGGCCTGGAAACACCATATATTTT | TRBV11-2 | 17 | - | TRBJ1-3 | -
CASTLVLGTGELFF | TGTGCCAGCACCCTGGTCCTAGGAACCGGGGAGCTGTTTTTT | TRBV7-2 | 14 | - | TRBJ2-2 | many
CASSPALASGHLYNEQFF | TGTGCCAGCAGCCCCGCCTTGGCTAGCGGACACCTATACAATGAGCAGTTCTTC | TRBV7-2 | 18 | TRBD2 | TRBJ2-1 | few
CASSMSYPGELFF | TGTGCCAGTAGTATGAGTTATCCCGGGGAGCTGTTTTTT | TRBV19 | 13 | - | TRBJ2-2 | -
CSARRSGERNTEAFF | TGCAGTGCCAGGCGAAGTGGGGAGAGGAACACTGAAGCTTTCTTT | TRBV20-1 | 15 | - | TRBJ1-1 | -
CASSPLWGQGSDEQYF | TGTGCCAGCAGCCCCCTCTGGGGACAGGGTAGCGACGAGCAGTACTTC | TRBV3-1 | 16 | TRBD1 | TRBJ2-7 | -
CASSEDFGRGQPQHF | TGTGCCAGCAGTGAAGACTTCGGGCGGGGTCAGCCCCAGCATTTT | TRBV6-1 | 15 | - | TRBJ1-5 | many
CASSEVSGRNEQFF | TGCGCCAGCAGTGAGGTTAGCGGGAGGAATGAGCAGTTCTTC | TRBV10-2 | 14 | TRBD2 | TRBJ2-1 | few
CASSLGEPHQPQHF | TGTGCCAGCAGTTTAGGGGAGCCCCATCAGCCCCAGCATTTT | TRBV12-3/TRBV12-4 | 14 | - | TRBJ1-5 | few
CASSEDFKGNEQFF | TGTGCCAGCAGTGAGGACTTCAAGGGCAATGAGCAGTTCTTC | TRBV28 | 14 | - | TRBJ2-1 | -
CAWSVREKLFF | TGTGCCTGGAGTGTACGGGAAAAACTGTTTTTT | TRBV30 | 11 | - | TRBJ1-4 | many
CASSLAGQGGKTGELFF | TGCGCCAGCAGCTTGGCCGGACAGGGGGGGAAGACCGGGGAGCTGTTTTTT | TRBV5-1 | 17 | TRBD1 | TRBJ2-2 | -
CASSPGSGAQRRQYF | TGTGCCAGCAGTCCCGGGTCAGGGGCCCAGAGAAGGCAGTACTTC | TRBV28 | 15 | - | TRBJ2-7 | many
CASSFYPGTGELFF | TGTGCCAGCAGTTTTTACCCGGGCACCGGGGAGCTGTTTTTT | TRBV27 | 14 | - | TRBJ2-2 | many
CASSQTVSGLAKNIQYF | TGCGCCAGCAGCCAGACAGTTAGCGGGTTAGCCAAAAACATTCAGTACTTC | TRBV4-1 | 17 | TRBD2 | TRBJ2-4 | -
CASSPPGRYYEQYF | TGCGCCAGCAGCCCCCCGGGACGGTACTACGAGCAGTACTTC | TRBV5-1 | 14 | - | TRBJ2-7 | -
CASSPLDGALETQYF | TGTGCCAGCAGCCCCCTCGACGGGGCGTTGGAGACCCAGTACTTC | TRBV9 | 15 | - | TRBJ2-5 | -
CASSYVGQYGYTF | TGTGCCAGCAGTTACGTGGGACAGTATGGCTACACCTTC | TRBV6-5 | 13 | TRBD1 | TRBJ1-2 | many
CASSQEGSNRRYEQYF | TGTGCCAGCAGCCAAGAGGGTTCAAACAGGCGGTACGAGCAGTACTTC | TRBV3-1 | 16 | - | TRBJ2-7 | many
CASSYMLQGSTDTQYF | TGTGCCAGCAGTTACATGCTCCAGGGGAGCACAGATACGCAGTATTTT | TRBV28 | 16 | - | TRBJ2-3 | few
CASSLIGSLSGELFF | TGTGCCAGCAGCTTAATCGGGAGTTTATCCGGGGAGCTGTTTTTT | TRBV7-3 | 15 | - | TRBJ2-2 | few
CASSLTPRQETQYF | TGTGCCAGCAGCTTAACTCCCCGCCAAGAGACCCAGTACTTC | TRBV7-2 | 14 | - | TRBJ2-5 | -
CASSASGVGNTEAFF | TGTGCCAGCAGCGCCTCAGGGGTTGGGAACACTGAAGCTTTCTTT | TRBV9 | 15 | - | TRBJ1-1 | few
CASSELENSPLHF | TGTGCCAGCAGTGAATTGGAAAATTCACCCCTCCACTTT | TRBV6-1 | 13 | - | TRBJ1-6 | -
CSARDFRTLITGELFF | TGCAGTGCTAGAGATTTCCGGACCCTGATTACCGGGGAGCTGTTTTTT | TRBV20-1 | 16 | - | TRBJ2-2 | -
CSVHSYNEQFF | TGCAGCGTGCATAGCTACAATGAGCAGTTCTTC | TRBV29-1 | 11 | - | TRBJ2-1 | -
CASRQGSYGYTF | TGTGCCAGTAGACAGGGCTCCTACGGCTACACCTTC | TRBV19 | 12 | - | TRBJ1-2 | -
CASSPRDGLPAYEQYF | TGTGCCAGCAGCCCGCGGGACGGCCTCCCAGCTTATGAGCAGTACTTC | TRBV11-2 | 16 | - | TRBJ2-7 | many
CASSYGTRASNTEAFF | TGTGCCAGCAGTTACGGGACTCGCGCCTCAAACACTGAAGCTTTCTTT | TRBV6-5 | 16 | - | TRBJ1-1 | few
CASSLLIGSGYEQYF | TGTGCCAGCAGTTTACTAATTGGGAGTGGCTACGAGCAGTACTTC | TRBV27 | 15 | - | TRBJ2-7 | many
CSAYAGGTEKLFF | TGCAGTGCCTACGCCGGGGGCACAGAAAAACTGTTTTTT | TRBV20-1 | 13 | - | TRBJ1-4 | few
CASKSIARSSYNEQFF | TGTGCCAGTAAAAGTATAGCGAGAAGCTCCTACAATGAGCAGTTCTTC | TRBV19 | 16 | - | TRBJ2-1 | -
CATSDSGTGNGYTF | TGTGCCACCAGTGATTCCGGGACAGGGAATGGCTACACCTTC | TRBV24-1 | 14 | TRBD1 | TRBJ1-2 | many
CASSLSLTGDTEAFF | TGTGCCAGCAGCTTAAGTTTAACCGGCGACACTGAAGCTTTCTTT | TRBV11-2 | 15 | - | TRBJ1-1 | many
CASSLYGGTVEKLFF | TGTGCCAGCAGTCTGTACGGGGGAACCGTTGAAAAACTGTTTTTT | TRBV6-1 | 15 | - | TRBJ1-4 | few
CASSSRSGREQYF | TGCGCCAGCAGCTCCCGGAGCGGCCGGGAGCAGTACTTC | TRBV5-1 | 13 | - | TRBJ2-7 | -
CASSFYICSAREPSSGLRAFF | - | TRBV7-8 | 21 | - | TRBJ1-1 | -
CASSFPTAYEQYF | TGCGCCAGCAGCTTTCCAACGGCGTACGAGCAGTACTTC | TRBV5-1 | 13 | - | TRBJ2-7 | many
CASSPRLNGRLCF | TGTGCCAGCAGCCCCCGGCTTAACGGGAGGTTGTGCTTC | TRBV27 | 13 | TRBD2 | TRBJ2-5 | many